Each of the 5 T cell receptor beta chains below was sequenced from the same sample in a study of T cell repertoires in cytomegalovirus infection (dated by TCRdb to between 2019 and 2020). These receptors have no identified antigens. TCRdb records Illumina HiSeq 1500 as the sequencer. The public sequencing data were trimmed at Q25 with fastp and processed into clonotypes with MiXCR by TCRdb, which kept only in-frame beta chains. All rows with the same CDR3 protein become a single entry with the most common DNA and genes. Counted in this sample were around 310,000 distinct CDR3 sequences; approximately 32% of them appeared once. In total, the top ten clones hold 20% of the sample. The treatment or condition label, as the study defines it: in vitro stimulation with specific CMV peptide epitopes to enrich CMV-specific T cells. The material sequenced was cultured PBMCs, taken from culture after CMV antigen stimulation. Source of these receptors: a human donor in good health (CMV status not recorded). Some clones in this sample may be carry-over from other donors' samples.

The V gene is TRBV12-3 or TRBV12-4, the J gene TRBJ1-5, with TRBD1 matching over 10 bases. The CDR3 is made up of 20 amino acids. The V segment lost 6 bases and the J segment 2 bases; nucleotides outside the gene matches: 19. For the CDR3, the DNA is TGTGCCAGCAGCCTGGCCCTCCCAACGACAGGGGGCAAAGGCAATCAGCCCCAGCATTTT. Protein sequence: CASSLALPTTGGKGNQPQHF.

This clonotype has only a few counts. The CDR3 DNA follows: TGTGCCAGCAACCTGAACAGGGACCAATCTGGGGCCAACGTCCTGACTTTC. This sequence encodes CASNLNRDQSGANVLTF. The genes are TRBV6-2 or TRBV6-3 and TRBJ2-6; D might be TRBD1 (6 bases). V was shortened by 7 bases and J by 1 base, with 17 bases between the two germline ends. The CDR3 loop spans 17 amino acids. The germline gives CDR1 MNHEY, CDR2 SVGEGT.

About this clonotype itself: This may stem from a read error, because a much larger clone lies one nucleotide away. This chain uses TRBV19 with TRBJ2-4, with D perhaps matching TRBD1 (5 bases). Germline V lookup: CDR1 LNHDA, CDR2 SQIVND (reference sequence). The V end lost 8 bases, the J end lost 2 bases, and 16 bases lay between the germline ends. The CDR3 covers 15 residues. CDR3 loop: CASGLAGYPKNIQYF. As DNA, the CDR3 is TGTGCCAGTGGGTTGGCAGGGTATCCCAAAAACATTCAGTACTTC.

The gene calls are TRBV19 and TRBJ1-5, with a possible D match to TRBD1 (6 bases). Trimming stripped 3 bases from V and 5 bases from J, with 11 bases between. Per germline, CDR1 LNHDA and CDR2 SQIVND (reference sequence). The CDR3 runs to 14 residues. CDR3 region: CASSMRDTDQPQHF. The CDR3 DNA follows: TGTGCCAGTAGTATGAGGGACACCGATCAGCCCCAGCATTTT.

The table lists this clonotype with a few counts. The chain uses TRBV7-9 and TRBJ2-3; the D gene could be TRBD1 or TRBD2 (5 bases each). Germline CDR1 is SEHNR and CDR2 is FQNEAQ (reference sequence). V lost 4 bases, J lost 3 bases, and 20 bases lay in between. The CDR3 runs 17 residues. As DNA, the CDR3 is TGTGCCAGCAGCTCCCCTGTCGTGGGGGAAACGACAGATACGCAGTATTTT. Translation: CASSSPVVGETTDTQYF.